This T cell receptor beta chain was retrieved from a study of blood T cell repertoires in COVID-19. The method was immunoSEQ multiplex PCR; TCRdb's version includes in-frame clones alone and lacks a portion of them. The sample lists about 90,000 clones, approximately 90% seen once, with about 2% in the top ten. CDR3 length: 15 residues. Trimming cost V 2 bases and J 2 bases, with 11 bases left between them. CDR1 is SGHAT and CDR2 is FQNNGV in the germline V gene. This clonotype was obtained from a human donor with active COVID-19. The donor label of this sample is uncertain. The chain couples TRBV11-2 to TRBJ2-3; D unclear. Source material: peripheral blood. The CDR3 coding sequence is TGTGCCAGCAGCTTAAATATTATATTCACAGATACGCAGTATTTT. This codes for CASSLNIIFTDTQYF.